This T cell receptor (beta chain) was observed in a study of T cell responses to AZD1222 COVID-19 vaccine. Study context: Combined were second doses at about 4 or about 12 weeks. Notes on the study in general: Samples come after the peak T cell response, not at day 14.

The data were produced by immunoSEQ multiplex PCR, yet TCRdb's version contains in-frame clones alone and is incomplete. This table holds about 170,000 clones, 90% to 95% found once. As concerns this clone: Its antigen is currently unknown.

V was pared by 1 base and J by 3 bases, with 2 bases of the junction left unmatched. The germline V gene encodes CDR1 GTSNPN and CDR2 SVGIG (reference sequence). The CDR3 runs to 13 residues. The sample here was peripheral blood, taken on day 0 of AZD1222 vaccination. The chain carries TRBV30 and TRBJ1-2; 7 bases match TRBD1. This receptor was identified in an adult in good health. The CDR3 DNA reads TGTGCCTGGAGTGCCGGGACAGACTATGGCTACACCTTC. Encoded protein: CAWSAGTDYGYTF.